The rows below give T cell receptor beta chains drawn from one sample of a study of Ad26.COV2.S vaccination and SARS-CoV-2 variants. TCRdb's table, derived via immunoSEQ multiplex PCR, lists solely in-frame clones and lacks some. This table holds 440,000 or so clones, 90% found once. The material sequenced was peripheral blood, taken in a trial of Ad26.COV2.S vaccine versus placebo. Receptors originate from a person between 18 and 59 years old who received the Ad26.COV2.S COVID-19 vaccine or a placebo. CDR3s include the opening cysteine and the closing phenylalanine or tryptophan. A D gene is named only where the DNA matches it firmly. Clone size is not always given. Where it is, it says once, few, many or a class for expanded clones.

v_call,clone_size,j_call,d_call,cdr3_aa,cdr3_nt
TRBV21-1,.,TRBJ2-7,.,CASTPWATSGRPLYEQYF,TGTGCCAGCACCCCGTGGGCTACTAGCGGGAGGCCTCTTTACGAGCAGTACTTC
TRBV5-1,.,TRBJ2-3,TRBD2,CASSPTRGVSGGGTDTQYF,TGCGCCAGCAGCCCAACCCGTGGGGTATCGGGAGGGGGCACAGATACGCAGTATTTT
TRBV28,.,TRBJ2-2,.,CASSLTGSTGELFF,TGTGCCAGCAGTCTCACAGGGAGCACCGGGGAGCTGTTTTTT
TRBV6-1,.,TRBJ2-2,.,CASSDLTGNTGELFF,TGTGCCAGCAGTGACCTCACAGGGAACACCGGGGAGCTGTTTTTT
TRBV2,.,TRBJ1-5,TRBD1,CASSEGTGSNQPQHF,TGTGCCAGCAGTGAAGGGACAGGGAGCAATCAGCCCCAGCATTTT
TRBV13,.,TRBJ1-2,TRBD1,CASSRGQVSYGYTF,TGTGCCAGCAGTCGCGGACAGGTTAGCTATGGCTACACCTTC
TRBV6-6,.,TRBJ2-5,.,CASSHTGFAGAETQYF,TGTGCCAGCAGTCATACCGGGTTCGCGGGGGCAGAGACCCAGTACTTC
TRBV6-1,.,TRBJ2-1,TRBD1,CASSDLRGISYNEQFF,TGTGCCAGCAGTGACCTCAGGGGGATCTCCTACAATGAGCAGTTCTTC
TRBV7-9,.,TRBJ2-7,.,CASSLGRVYEQYF,TGTGCCAGCAGCTTAGGCAGGGTCTACGAGCAGTACTTC
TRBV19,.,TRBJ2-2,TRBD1,CASSPRTGIRYTGELFF,TGTGCCAGTAGTCCCCGGACAGGGATACGGTACACCGGGGAGCTGTTTTTT
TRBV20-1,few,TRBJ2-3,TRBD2,CSASLAGDLHDTQYF,TGCAGTGCTAGTTTAGCGGGAGACCTACATGATACGCAGTATTTT
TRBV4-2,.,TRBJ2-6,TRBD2,CASSQAQGGGSGANVLTF,TGTGCCAGCAGCCAAGCCCAAGGCGGGGGCTCTGGGGCCAACGTCCTGACTTTC
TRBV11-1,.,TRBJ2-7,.,CASSVTSAYEQYF,TGTGCCAGCAGCGTTACTTCCGCCTACGAGCAGTACTTC
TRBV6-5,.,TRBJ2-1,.,CASSLLGNEQFF,TGTGCCAGCAGCCTACTAGGGAATGAGCAGTTCTTC
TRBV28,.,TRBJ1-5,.,CASSFNRRINQPQHF,TGTGCCAGCAGTTTCAATAGACGGATCAATCAGCCCCAGCATTTT
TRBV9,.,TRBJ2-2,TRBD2,CASSVGLSGMNTGELFF,TGTGCCAGCAGCGTGGGTTTAAGCGGGATGAACACCGGGGAGCTGTTTTTT
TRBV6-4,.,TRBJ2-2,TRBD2,CASSVLAGGGTGELFF,TGTGCCAGCAGTGTTTTGGCAGGCGGGGGCACCGGGGAGCTGTTTTTT
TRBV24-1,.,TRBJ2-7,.,CATSGGFEQYF,TGTGCCACCAGTGGGGGGTTCGAGCAGTACTTC
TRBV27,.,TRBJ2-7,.,CASSLTHEQYF,TGTGCCAGCAGTTTAACCCACGAGCAGTACTTC
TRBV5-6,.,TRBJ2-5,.,CASSFWTGQETQYF,TGTGCCAGCAGCTTTTGGACGGGACAAGAGACCCAGTACTTC
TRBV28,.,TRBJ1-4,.,CASSLRDRYEKLFF,TGTGCCAGCAGTTTAAGGGACCGTTATGAAAAACTGTTTTTT
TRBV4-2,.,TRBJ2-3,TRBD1,CASSQRQGLLTDTQYF,TGTGCCAGCAGCCAACGACAGGGCCTTCTCACAGATACGCAGTATTTT
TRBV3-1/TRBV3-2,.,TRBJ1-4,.,CASSQEQGTATNEKLFF,TGTGCCAGCAGCCAGGAACAGGGTACCGCAACTAATGAAAAACTGTTTTTT
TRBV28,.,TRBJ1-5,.,CASSFLYQPQHF,TGTGCCAGCAGTTTTCTCTACCAGCCCCAGCATTTT
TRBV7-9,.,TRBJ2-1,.,CASSSVLGVTLLEQFF,TGTGCCAGCAGCTCCGTCCTCGGGGTAACGCTCCTGGAGCAGTTCTTC
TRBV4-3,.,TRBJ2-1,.,CASSQALERGNEQFF,TGCGCCAGCAGCCAAGCGCTAGAACGGGGCAATGAGCAGTTCTTC
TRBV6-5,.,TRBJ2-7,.,CASSLREAGPYEQYF,TGTGCCAGCAGTTTAAGGGAGGCAGGACCCTACGAGCAGTACTTC
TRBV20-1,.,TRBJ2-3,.,CSGGSRDTQYF,TGCAGCGGAGGTTCTAGGGATACGCAGTATTTT
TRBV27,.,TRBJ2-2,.,CASSPSNTGELFF,TGTGCCAGCAGTCCGTCGAACACCGGGGAGCTGTTTTTT
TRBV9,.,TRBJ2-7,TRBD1,CASSVEGTGIYEQYF,TGTGCCAGCAGCGTAGAAGGGACAGGGATCTACGAGCAGTACTTC
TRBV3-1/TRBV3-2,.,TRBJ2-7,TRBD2,CASSQEVRLAGLHEQYF,TGTGCCAGCAGCCAAGAGGTTAGGCTAGCGGGACTACACGAGCAGTACTTC
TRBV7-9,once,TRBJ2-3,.,CASSLGADTQYF,TGTGCCAGCAGCTTAGGAGCAGATACGCAGTATTTT
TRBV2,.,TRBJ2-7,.,CASNGIDSYEQYF,TGTGCCAGCAACGGTATCGACTCCTACGAGCAGTACTTC
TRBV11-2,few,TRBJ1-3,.,CASAAGFTGNTIYF,TGTGCCAGCGCCGCGGGCTTCACGGGAAACACCATATATTTT
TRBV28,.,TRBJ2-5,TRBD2,CASSSGLAGETQYF,TGTGCCAGCAGTTCCGGACTAGCGGGAGAGACCCAGTACTTC
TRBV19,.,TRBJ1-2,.,CASKGQGTYYGYTF,TGTGCCAGTAAAGGTCAGGGGACCTATTATGGCTACACCTTC
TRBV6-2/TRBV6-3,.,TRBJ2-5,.,CASSYLDLMYQETQYF,TGTGCCAGCAGTTACTTGGACCTAATGTACCAAGAGACCCAGTACTTC
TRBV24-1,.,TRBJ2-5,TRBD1,CATSDRGTASRETQYF,TGTGCCACCAGTGATCGTGGGACAGCCTCCAGGGAGACCCAGTACTTC
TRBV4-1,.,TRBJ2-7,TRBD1,CASSQDRQGKYEQYF,TGCGCCAGCAGCCAAGATAGACAGGGAAAGTACGAGCAGTACTTC
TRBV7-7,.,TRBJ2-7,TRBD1,CASSSSGQGAYEQYF,TGTGCCAGCAGCTCTTCGGGACAGGGGGCTTACGAGCAGTACTTC
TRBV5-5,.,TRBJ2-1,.,CASSLGPTSYNEQFF,TGTGCCAGCAGCTTGGGGCCCACCTCCTACAATGAGCAGTTCTTC
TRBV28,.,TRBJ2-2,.,CASSLGLDETYANTGELFF,TGTGCCAGCAGTTTGGGGCTGGACGAAACGTACGCGAACACCGGGGAGCTGTTTTTT
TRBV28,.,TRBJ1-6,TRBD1,CASSPPGGGRPLHF,TGTGCCAGCAGCCCCCCAGGGGGCGGGAGACCCCTCCACTTT
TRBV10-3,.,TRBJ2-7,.,CAISENRVDEQYF,TGTGCCATCAGTGAGAACAGGGTTGACGAGCAGTACTTC
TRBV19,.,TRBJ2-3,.,CASALGGGGAQYF,TGTGCCAGTGCCCTGGGGGGAGGGGGCGCCCAGTATTTT
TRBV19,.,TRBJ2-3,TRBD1,CASSIGTGVTDTQYF,TGTGCCAGTAGTATAGGGACAGGAGTCACAGATACGCAGTATTTT
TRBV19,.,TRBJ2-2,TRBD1,CATIPPDGTGATGELFF,TGTGCCACTATCCCCCCCGATGGGACAGGGGCTACCGGGGAGCTGTTTTTT